This is a list of T cell receptor beta chains from one sample in a study of cytomegalovirus exposure and HLA in healthy donors. TCRdb keeps only in-frame clones here, not all; method: immunoSEQ multiplex PCR. The sample holds hundreds of thousands of clones; approximately 80% are singletons and the top ten take around 2.8%. The specimen sequenced was PBMCs. These receptors all come from a man aged 25 to 45 in good health and CMV-seronegative. CDR3s include the opening cysteine and the closing phenylalanine or tryptophan. The order of the fields is D gene, V gene, J gene, CDR3 protein. The D gene is left open where the match is weak.

D gene: NA; V gene: TRBV27; J gene: TRBJ2-2; CDR3 protein: CASSFKLTNTGELFF
D gene: NA; V gene: TRBV5-6; J gene: TRBJ2-1; CDR3 protein: CASSVGLLMWNEQFF
D gene: NA; V gene: TRBV7-7; J gene: TRBJ2-2; CDR3 protein: CASSRLGSGELFF
D gene: NA; V gene: TRBV11-2; J gene: TRBJ2-1; CDR3 protein: CASSFPGAYNEQFF
D gene: NA; V gene: TRBV28; J gene: TRBJ2-7; CDR3 protein: CASSYGGYEQYF
D gene: NA; V gene: TRBV5-1; J gene: TRBJ1-2; CDR3 protein: CASSLGSGGGGYTF
D gene: NA; V gene: TRBV7-2; J gene: TRBJ1-2; CDR3 protein: CASSLVGGEVVTGYTF
D gene: NA; V gene: TRBV28; J gene: TRBJ1-1; CDR3 protein: CASSLWRGSHTEAFF
D gene: NA; V gene: TRBV5-4; J gene: TRBJ2-1; CDR3 protein: CASSTGTDLLKEQFF
D gene: NA; V gene: TRBV6-5; J gene: TRBJ1-1; CDR3 protein: CASSYLDAGRGTEAFF
D gene: NA; V gene: TRBV5-6; J gene: TRBJ2-7; CDR3 protein: CASSLLRGASYEQYF
D gene: NA; V gene: TRBV14; J gene: TRBJ2-5; CDR3 protein: CASSQGGAETQYF
D gene: TRBD1; V gene: TRBV28; J gene: TRBJ1-2; CDR3 protein: CASSFPGGRGEGYTF
D gene: NA; V gene: TRBV5-6; J gene: NA; CDR3 protein: CASSSQRSSYEQYF
D gene: NA; V gene: TRBV6-1; J gene: TRBJ2-4; CDR3 protein: CASSEPGGGSKNIQYF
D gene: NA; V gene: TRBV28; J gene: TRBJ1-6; CDR3 protein: CASTGPENIQAYNSPLHF
D gene: NA; V gene: TRBV5-1; J gene: TRBJ1-1; CDR3 protein: CASSLFAGAGTEAFF
D gene: NA; V gene: TRBV19; J gene: TRBJ2-1; CDR3 protein: CASSITVYNEQFF
D gene: TRBD1; V gene: TRBV4-1; J gene: TRBJ1-4; CDR3 protein: CASSHRREQGAGEKLFF
D gene: TRBD2; V gene: TRBV10-3; J gene: TRBJ2-5; CDR3 protein: CAIQRGAQETQYF
D gene: NA; V gene: TRBV9; J gene: TRBJ1-1; CDR3 protein: CASSVGGAEAFF
D gene: NA; V gene: TRBV2; J gene: TRBJ2-7; CDR3 protein: CASSATSTYEQYF
D gene: TRBD2; V gene: TRBV10-3; J gene: TRBJ2-1; CDR3 protein: CAITSRGGRDEQFF
D gene: NA; V gene: TRBV4-3; J gene: TRBJ2-1; CDR3 protein: CASSQGGDYNEQFF
D gene: NA; V gene: TRBV21-1; J gene: TRBJ1-4; CDR3 protein: CASSSPGKANEKLFF
D gene: NA; V gene: TRBV19; J gene: TRBJ1-4; CDR3 protein: CASSMQTTTNEKLFF
D gene: NA; V gene: TRBV5-6; J gene: TRBJ1-1; CDR3 protein: CASSLVSGSNTEAFF
D gene: TRBD1; V gene: TRBV7-9; J gene: TRBJ2-1; CDR3 protein: CASRAGTGVNEQFF
D gene: TRBD2; V gene: TRBV4-1; J gene: TRBJ2-7; CDR3 protein: CASSPEAGLAYEQYF
D gene: NA; V gene: TRBV29-1; J gene: TRBJ2-1; CDR3 protein: CSVGGVSRGSDSNEQFF
D gene: NA; V gene: TRBV5-8; J gene: TRBJ1-2; CDR3 protein: CASSLKRQNYGYTF
D gene: TRBD2; V gene: TRBV5-1; J gene: TRBJ2-1; CDR3 protein: CASRGGSNEQFF
D gene: NA; V gene: TRBV2; J gene: TRBJ1-6; CDR3 protein: CASRSGVNSPLHF
D gene: NA; V gene: TRBV5-1; J gene: TRBJ2-6; CDR3 protein: CASSWTGTGANVLTF
D gene: TRBD1; V gene: TRBV27; J gene: TRBJ2-1; CDR3 protein: CASSLARGPYNEQFF
D gene: TRBD1; V gene: TRBV28; J gene: TRBJ1-5; CDR3 protein: CASSSRSRDRKNQPQHF
D gene: NA; V gene: TRBV2; J gene: NA; CDR3 protein: CASSEQGLNEQYF
D gene: NA; V gene: TRBV5-4; J gene: TRBJ2-7; CDR3 protein: CASSYGTHSYEQYF
D gene: NA; V gene: TRBV27; J gene: TRBJ1-2; CDR3 protein: CASSFSRMGSANYGYTF
D gene: NA; V gene: TRBV6-4; J gene: TRBJ2-1; CDR3 protein: CASSGSRGHPFDNEQFF
D gene: NA; V gene: TRBV7-9; J gene: TRBJ1-1; CDR3 protein: CSSSSPGVTNTEAFF
D gene: TRBD2; V gene: TRBV15; J gene: TRBJ2-1; CDR3 protein: CATSRGAGGPNDEQFF
D gene: NA; V gene: TRBV7-3; J gene: TRBJ2-3; CDR3 protein: CASSLTGGTDTQYF
D gene: NA; V gene: TRBV7-9; J gene: TRBJ1-1; CDR3 protein: CASSESTGSGTEAFF
D gene: TRBD2; V gene: TRBV4-1; J gene: TRBJ2-7; CDR3 protein: CASSQDLAGEYEQYF
D gene: TRBD1; V gene: TRBV7-8; J gene: TRBJ2-1; CDR3 protein: CASSRGTGGYNEQFF
D gene: TRBD1; V gene: TRBV11-1; J gene: TRBJ1-2; CDR3 protein: CASSPDRRSGYTF
D gene: TRBD1; V gene: TRBV14; J gene: TRBJ2-2; CDR3 protein: CASSPLWTGGDTGELFF
D gene: TRBD1; V gene: TRBV6-6; J gene: TRBJ2-7; CDR3 protein: CASSYGGTGKYEQYF
D gene: NA; V gene: TRBV5-4; J gene: TRBJ2-7; CDR3 protein: CASSPPGLGEVQYF
D gene: NA; V gene: TRBV7-8; J gene: TRBJ2-7; CDR3 protein: CASSWGEGGTTYEQYF